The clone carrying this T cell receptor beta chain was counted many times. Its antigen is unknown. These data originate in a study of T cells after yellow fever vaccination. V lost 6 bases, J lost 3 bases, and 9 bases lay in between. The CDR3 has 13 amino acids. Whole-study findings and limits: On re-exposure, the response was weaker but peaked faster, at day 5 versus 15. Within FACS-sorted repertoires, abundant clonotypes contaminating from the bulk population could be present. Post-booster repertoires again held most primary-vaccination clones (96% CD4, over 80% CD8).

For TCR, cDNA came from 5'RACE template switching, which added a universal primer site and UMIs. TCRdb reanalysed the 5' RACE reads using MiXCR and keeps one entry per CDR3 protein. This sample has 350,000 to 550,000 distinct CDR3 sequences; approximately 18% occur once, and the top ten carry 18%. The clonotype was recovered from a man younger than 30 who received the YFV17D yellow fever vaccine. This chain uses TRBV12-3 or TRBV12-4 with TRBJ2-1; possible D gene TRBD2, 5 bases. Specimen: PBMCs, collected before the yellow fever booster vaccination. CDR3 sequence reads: CASSSGDYNEQFF. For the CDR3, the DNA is TGTGCCAGCAGCTCCGGGGACTACAATGAGCAGTTCTTC.